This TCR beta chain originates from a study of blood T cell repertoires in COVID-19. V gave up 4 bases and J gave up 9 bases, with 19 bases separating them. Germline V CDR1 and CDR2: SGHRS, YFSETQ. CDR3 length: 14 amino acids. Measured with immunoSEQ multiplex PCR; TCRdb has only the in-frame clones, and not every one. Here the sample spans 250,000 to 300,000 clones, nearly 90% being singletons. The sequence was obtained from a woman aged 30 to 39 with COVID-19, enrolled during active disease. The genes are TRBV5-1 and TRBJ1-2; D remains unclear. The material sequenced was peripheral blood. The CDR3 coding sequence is TGCGCCAGCAGCCCTTTAGGGAGCCCTGTCAGCTACACCTTC. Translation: CASSPLGSPVSYTF.